This TCR beta chain originates from a study of blood T cell repertoires in COVID-19. The wider study: Sources were T cells, B-cell-depleted T cells, or PBMCs; the material itself was cDNA or gDNA.

The authors' processing: How many nucleated cells were present was estimated from reference gene primer amplification. Generated by immunoSEQ multiplex PCR, the TCRdb table keeps only in-frame clones and is missing some. V and J calls and clone size are copied from that table; D and trimming were computed from the DNA. The table lists about 360,000 clones, around nine tenths of them singletons, with approximately 2.9% in the top ten. Material for sequencing was peripheral blood. This receptor was obtained from a human donor in a cohort sampled during active COVID-19.

The CDR3: CAISDPGAASGGAEDTQYF. The DNA of the CDR3 is TGTGCCATCAGTGACCCAGGGGCTGCTAGCGGGGGGGCCGAGGATACGCAGTATTTT. The gene calls are TRBV10-3 and TRBJ2-3; 12 bases line up with TRBD2. Trimming removed 3 bases from V and 6 bases from J; junction bases left unmatched: 16. This CDR3 has 19 residues. CDR1 and CDR2 (germline): ENHRY, SYGVKD.